The 23 T cell receptor beta chains in this list originate from one sample, sequenced in a study of post-analysis software for immune sequencing data (dated by TCRdb to between 2015 and 2016). Overall results and qualifications from the work: Patients showed significantly higher frequencies than controls for a few TRBV segments, among them TRBV5-6, TRBV5-1 and TRBV20-1.

Their cognate antigens are unknown. To prepare the library, PCR was applied. Sequenced on an Illumina HiSeq 2500. Unique molecular identifiers were incorporated into TCR beta cDNA libraries to reduce PCR and sequencing biases. TCRdb reprocessed the public reads (quality trimming at Q25 with fastp, clone calling with MiXCR) and kept in-frame beta chains. CDR3 protein sequences are deduplicated, and each keeps its most common genes and DNA. The sample yields 600,000 to 750,000 distinct CDR3 sequences; 59% were counted once. The top ten constitute about 11% of the sample. The source material was blood. These receptors came from a girl aged 2 to 10 with multiple sclerosis.

The gene calls are TRBV12-3 or TRBV12-4 and TRBJ2-7; TRBD2 matches at 8 bases. J was trimmed by 5 bases and V by 6 bases; bases with no gene match: 9. The CDR3 loop spans 14 amino acids. CDR3 region: CASSHPGGVDEQYF. In nucleotides, the CDR3 is TGTGCCAGCAGCCACCCCGGGGGGGTGGACGAGCAGTACTTC.

This sequence joins TRBV29-1 and TRBJ1-2; D perhaps matches TRBD1 (5 bases). Trimming pared 4 bases from V and 3 bases from J, leaving 12 bases between. Germline V gene data show CDR1 as SQVTM and CDR2 as ANQGSEA. CDR3 length: 13 residues. The CDR3 DNA is TGCAGCGTTGTACGGGGGACGGACTATGGCTACACCTTC. Amino acids: CSVVRGTDYGYTF.

This clonotype was picked up a small number of times. V gene TRBV7-9 combines with J gene TRBJ1-2, with 7 bases aligning to TRBD1. Unmatched junction bases numbered 10, after V lost 5 bases and J lost 4 bases. CDR1 and CDR2 from the germline V gene are SEHNR and FQNEAQ (reference sequence). This CDR3 has 15 amino acids. CDR3 sequence (DNA): TGTGCCAGCAGCATCGGACAGGACCTGTTCTATGGCTACACCTTC. Its translation: CASSIGQDLFYGYTF. Using reference TRBV7-9 and TRBJ1-2 for the parts outside the CDR3, the full variable domain is DTGVSQNPRHKITKRGQNVTFRCDPISEHNRLYWYRQTLGQGPEFLTYFQNEAQLEKSRLLSDRFSAERPKGSFSTLEIQRTEQGDSAMYLCASSIGQDLFYGYTFGSGTRLTVV.

The V gene is TRBV12-3 or TRBV12-4, the J gene TRBJ2-5, with D perhaps matching TRBD2 (5 bases). CDR3 length: 13 residues. Trimming cost V 7 bases and J 5 bases, with 14 bases left between them. The CDR3 loop is CASTPSPMETQYF. The CDR3 DNA reads TGTGCCAGCACCCCTAGCCCCATGGAGACCCAGTACTTC.

The chain recombines TRBV7-9 with TRBJ2-5, with D possibly being TRBD2 (5 bases). The J call may not be correct, given that the DNA end is closer to TRBJ2-7. CDR1 and CDR2 (germline): SEHNR, FQNEAQ (reference sequence). The CDR3 has 14 residues. The CDR3, as DNA: TGTGCCAGCAGCTTAGCTACGGGAATCGACGAGCAGTACTTC. Translated: CASSLATGIDEQYF.

The chain couples TRBV7-2 to TRBJ2-3; 7 nucleotides match TRBD2. The CDR3 runs 16 residues. The V gene's germline CDR1 is SGHTA and CDR2 FQGNSA. V was clipped by 6 bases and J by 4 bases; unmatched bases: 13. The CDR3 loop reads CASSPNPSGTPDTQYF. CDR3 nucleotides: TGTGCCAGCAGTCCGAACCCTAGCGGCACGCCAGATACGCAGTATTTT.

This clonotype occurred a few times. The rearrangement uses TRBV5-1 and TRBJ2-7, with D perhaps being TRBD1 or TRBD2 (5 bases each). Germline V gene lookup returns CDR1 SGHRS and CDR2 YFSETQ. The V and J ends lost 4 bases and 2 bases respectively, with 13 bases between them. This CDR3 comprises 14 residues. As DNA, the CDR3 is TGCGCCAGCAGCCCGGGGACCTTGACCTACGAGCAGTACTTC. Protein: CASSPGTLTYEQYF.

The chain recombines TRBV2 with TRBJ2-1; TRBD2 matches at 11 bases. V shed 9 bases, J shed 5 bases, and the junction held 6 bases outside the gene matches. Germline lookup yields CDR1 SNHLY and CDR2 FYNNEI. This CDR3 spans 14 amino acids. CDR3 bases: TGTGCCAGAGAGGGGACTAGCGGAAACAATGAGCAGTTCTTC. It yields the protein CAREGTSGNNEQFF.

The J gene is TRBJ2-7, the V gene TRBV6-2 or TRBV6-3; D is perhaps TRBD2 (7 bases). The J call may be faulty, since TRBJ2-5 better matches the DNA end. This CDR3 spans 14 amino acids. Germline-derived CDR1 and CDR2 are MNHEY and SVGEGT. Here the CDR3 reads CASSPRGARETQYF. The CDR3 bases are TGTGCCAGCAGTCCCCGGGGGGCTCGAGAGACCCAGTACTTC.

This clonotype occurred a few times. The chain is built from TRBV20-1 and TRBJ2-1; either TRBD1 or TRBD2 may supply D (5 bases each). The V end was cut by 2 bases, the J end by 5 bases, with 16 bases between. The CDR3 runs to 15 residues. Germline-derived CDR1 and CDR2 are DFQATT and SNEGSKA (reference sequence). CDR3 region: CSARPGLAVHNEQFF. CDR3 nucleotide sequence: TGCAGTGCTAGACCGGGGCTAGCCGTGCACAATGAGCAGTTCTTC.

The chain joins TRBV19 to TRBJ1-2; D remains unclear. The CDR3 loop spans 15 amino acids. Trimming cost V 3 bases and J 5 bases, with 16 bases left between them. CDR1 is LNHDA and CDR2 is SQIVND in the germline V gene (reference sequence). CDR3 DNA sequence: TGTGCCAGTAGTATGGCAGGCCTAGGTCGGTATGGCTACACCTTC. It specifies CASSMAGLGRYGYTF.

The rearrangement joins TRBV20-1 to TRBJ2-4; D not certain. The assigned J gene may be wrong: the sequence end matches TRBJ2-5 better. This CDR3 has 14 amino acids. Germline CDR1 and CDR2: DFQATT and SNEGSKA (reference sequence). The CDR3 DNA reads as TGCAGTGCTCTCCCTTTAGTCAGTTCGGAGACCCAGTACTTC. This translates into CSALPLVSSETQYF.

This CDR3 is CASSQDWTSASYF. CDR3 in DNA: TGCGCCAGCAGCCAAGATTGGACTAGCGCTTCGTACTTC. The chain joins TRBV4-1 to TRBJ2-4, with TRBD2 identical over 9 bases. Germline V lookup: CDR1 MGHRA, CDR2 YSYEKL. This CDR3 contains 13 residues. J lost 15 bases, V lost 0 bases, and 6 bases had no gene match.

This clonotype came up a few times. J is TRBJ2-4 and V is TRBV11-2; no reliable D call. With the DNA end fitting TRBJ2-7 better, the J assignment may be wrong. CDR3 length: 11 residues. Germline assignment: CDR1 SGHAT and CDR2 FQNNGV. The CDR3 region is CASSLGTEQYF. DNA for the CDR3: TGTGCCAGCAGCTTAGGGACCGAGCAGTACTTC.

This clonotype was found a few times. The chain has TRBV5-4 and TRBJ2-7; TRBD1 agrees at 10 bases. Germline lookup yields CDR1 SGHNT and CDR2 YYREEE (reference sequence). The ends lost 2 bases at V and 5 bases at J; junction bases unmatched: 4. The CDR3 contains 14 residues. The CDR3 protein is CASSFDRGLDEQYF. The CDR3, as DNA: TGTGCCAGCAGCTTTGACAGGGGGCTTGACGAGCAGTACTTC. Based on the CDR3 plus reference TRBV5-4 and TRBJ2-7, the full variable domain is ETGVTQSPTHLIKTRGQQVTLRCSSQSGHNTVSWYQQALGQGPQFIFQYYREEENGRGNFPPRFSGLQFPNYSSELNVNALELDDSALYLCASSFDRGLDEQYFGPGTRLTVT.

The chain uses TRBV11-2 and TRBJ2-1; the match to TRBD2 covers 8 bases. The CDR3 loop spans 17 amino acids. The germline CDR1 and CDR2 sequences are SGHAT and FQNNGV. The ends lost 6 bases at V and 7 bases at J; junction bases unmatched: 17. As DNA, the CDR3 is TGTGCCAGCAGGTTCCCCAGTGGACTAGCTTCACCGAATGAGCAGTTCTTC. Residues: CASRFPSGLASPNEQFF.

The chain has TRBV5-5 and TRBJ2-3; D call uncertain. Germline V lookup: CDR1 SGHKS, CDR2 YYEKEE (reference sequence). The CDR3 is 14 amino acids. The V and J ends lost 3 bases and 1 base respectively, with 9 bases between them. CDR3 loop: CASSWSSGTDTQYF. As DNA, the CDR3 is TGTGCCAGCAGCTGGTCAAGCGGCACAGATACGCAGTATTTT.

The chain joins TRBV2 to TRBJ2-5; 7 bases fit TRBD1. The trim removed 2 bases at V and 3 bases at J, leaving 12 bases unmatched. The CDR3 runs 17 residues. Germline V CDR1 and CDR2: SNHLY, FYNNEI. As DNA, the CDR3 is TGTGCCAGCAGTGAACTCTTTCCGGGACAGCCAAAAGAGACCCAGTACTTC. Translated: CASSELFPGQPKETQYF.

The rearrangement joins TRBV5-5 to TRBJ2-4; 11 bases fit TRBD1. This CDR3 spans 16 amino acids. Trimming removed 0 bases from V and 6 bases from J; junction bases left unmatched: 5. CDR1 SGHKS and CDR2 YYEKEE come from the germline V gene (reference sequence). DNA for the CDR3: TGTGCCAGCAGCTTGGCTGGGGACAGGGGGTTAAACATTCAGTACTTC. Translating it yields CASSLAGDRGLNIQYF.

The chain combines TRBV11-2 with TRBJ2-5; 8 bases match TRBD2. Germline assignment: CDR1 SGHAT and CDR2 FQNNGV. J gave up 3 bases and V 4 bases, and 4 bases lay outside the gene matches. CDR3 size: 14 residues. The DNA for the CDR3 is TGTGCCAGCAGCTCGGGACTAGGAGAAGAGACCCAGTACTTC. It codes for CASSSGLGEETQYF.

This clonotype has a single count. The junction departs from the called germline gene at one end, perhaps through a read error. This chain connects TRBV7-9 to TRBJ1-2; the match to TRBD1 covers 7 bases. CDR1 SEHNR and CDR2 FQNEAQ come from the germline V gene (reference sequence). CDR3 length: 12 residues. CDR3 DNA: TGTTCCAGCAGCTTCACAGGGGATGGCTACACCTTC. Residues: CSSSFTGDGYTF.

The chain is built from TRBV20-1 and TRBJ2-5, with TRBD1 matching over 8 bases. This CDR3 contains 13 residues. Germline-derived CDR1 and CDR2 are DFQATT and SNEGSKA (reference sequence). Trimming removed 6 bases from V and 3 bases from J; junction bases left unmatched: 6. CDR3 residues: CSAVQGAEETQYF. As DNA, the CDR3 is TGCAGTGCGGTGCAGGGGGCAGAAGAGACCCAGTACTTC.

The gene calls are TRBV7-9 and TRBJ1-6; D remains unclear. There are 14 residues in the CDR3. Germline assignment: CDR1 SEHNR and CDR2 FQNEAQ (reference sequence). The V end lost 3 bases, the J end lost 6 bases, and 9 bases lay between the germline ends. CDR3 region: CASSLSQFNSPLHF. The CDR3, as DNA: TGTGCCAGCAGCTTGAGTCAGTTTAATTCACCCCTCCACTTT.